One sample yielded the 9 T cell receptor beta chains listed below, sequenced in a study of CD8 T cells in ankylosing spondylitis. Study conclusions and caveats: Typical of ankylosing spondylitis blood, it appeared, was a TCR beta motif of roughly eight highly homologous variants.

For these TCRs, the target antigens are not known. From the 5' RACE reads, TCRdb called clonotypes with MiXCR, one entry per CDR3 protein. Seen here are hundreds of thousands of distinct CDR3 sequences, more than 25% observed once, and the top ten hold about 0.92%. What was sequenced was blood, either unsorted or a sorted T cell fraction (not recorded which). Source of these receptors: a male donor with ankylosing spondylitis.

This clonotype was recorded a few times. The chain links TRBV29-1 to TRBJ2-3; 12 bases are a match to TRBD1. V lost 8 bases and J lost 6; bases outside the gene matches: 6. The germline V gene has CDR1 SQVTM and CDR2 ANQGSEA. The CDR3 extends over 13 amino acids. The CDR3 DNA follows: TGCAGCACCGGGACAGGGGGCGTTGATACGCAGTATTTT. It yields the protein CSTGTGGVDTQYF.

This chain links TRBV20-1 with TRBJ1-1; D is unclear. V lost 0 bases and J 5 bases, leaving 28 bases between the germline ends. In germline, CDR1 is DFQATT, CDR2 SNEGSKA (reference sequence). The CDR3 extends over 19 amino acids. CDR3: CSARDRSAAGFSRRTEAFF. For the CDR3, the DNA is TGCAGTGCTAGAGATAGGTCGGCCGCCGGGTTCTCGAGAAGGACTGAAGCTTTCTTT.

V gene TRBV2 combines with J gene TRBJ2-5; 11 bases agree with TRBD2. The V segment lost 11 bases and the J segment 5 bases; nucleotides outside the gene matches: 7. There are 13 residues in the CDR3. Germline V gives CDR1 SNHLY, CDR2 FYNNEI. The CDR3, as DNA: TGTGCCGGTAGCGGGAGGGCCAGGGAGACCCAGTACTTC. Amino acid sequence: CAGSGRARETQYF.

Only a few counts were recorded for this clonotype. The rearrangement uses TRBV12-3 or TRBV12-4 and TRBJ2-2, with D perhaps TRBD2 (7 bases). This CDR3 comprises 13 residues. Trimming shortened V by 10 bases and J by 4 bases, and 13 bases separated the two germline ends. The CDR3 loop reads CATPGGLTGELFF. The CDR3 DNA sequence: TGTGCCACGCCGGGGGGCCTCACCGGGGAGCTGTTTTTT.

CDR3: CSAPGQGSGYTF. The CDR3 nucleotides are TGCAGTGCCCCTGGACAGGGGAGTGGCTACACCTTC. The chain joins TRBV20-1 to TRBJ1-2; 9 nucleotides agree with TRBD1. V trimming: 6 bases; J trimming: 7 bases; junction bases outside the gene matches: 6. Germline assignment: CDR1 DFQATT and CDR2 SNEGSKA (reference sequence). This CDR3 is built from 12 residues.

The V and J genes are TRBV20-1 and TRBJ2-2; the match to TRBD1 covers 7 bases. CDR1 is DFQATT, CDR2 SNEGSKA, per germline (reference sequence). The V segment lost 6 bases and the J segment 6 bases; nucleotides outside the gene matches: 13. The CDR3 totals 15 residues. Here the CDR3 reads CSAVEQGTDAGELFF. The CDR3 bases are TGCAGTGCCGTGGAACAGGGGACAGACGCCGGGGAGCTGTTTTTT.

A few counts support this clonotype. The chain uses TRBV5-1 and TRBJ1-1; unclear D gene. The CDR3 covers 14 residues. V dropped 1 base and J dropped 5 bases, with 12 bases sitting between them. Germline CDR1 SGHRS, CDR2 YFSETQ. DNA of the CDR3: TGCGCCAGCAGCTTGTCACGAACGGAAACTGAAGCTTTCTTT. Translating it yields CASSLSRTETEAFF.

The rearrangement uses TRBV20-1 and TRBJ1-2; D might be TRBD1 (6 bases). This CDR3 region has 14 residues. Looked up from germline, CDR1 is DFQATT and CDR2 is SNEGSKA (reference sequence). V was shortened by 6 bases and J by 8 bases, with 22 bases between the two germline ends. The CDR3 sequence: CSAKRGVRGRGYTF. The CDR3 DNA reads TGCAGTGCCAAGAGGGGCGTTAGGGGGAGAGGCTACACCTTC.

This clonotype was seen many times. The V and J genes are TRBV6-1 and TRBJ2-1, with D perhaps assigned TRBD1 or TRBD2 (5 bases each). Germline V gene lookup returns CDR1 MNHNS and CDR2 SASEGT. Trimming pared 10 bases from V and 4 bases from J, leaving 20 bases between. The CDR3 spans 15 residues. The CDR3 loop is CATDGTSVPYNEQFF. Written as DNA, the CDR3 is TGTGCCACCGACGGGACCTCGGTTCCTTACAATGAGCAGTTCTTC.